This TCR beta chain is from a study of T-cell memory formation after mild COVID-19. A note on this clonotype: What it binds is not known.

CDR1 and CDR2 (germline): SGHTA, FQGNSA. V was pared by 6 bases and J by 0 bases, with 12 bases between. The CDR3 is 15 residues long. The authors produced TCR alpha and TCR beta cDNA libraries with sample barcodes and UMIs by 5'RACE using constant-segment primers. TCRdb fed the 5' RACE reads into MiXCR, producing one record per CDR3 protein. The sample records under 350,000 distinct CDR3 sequences, around 15% being singletons. General study points: The study found contracting CD4+ clones mainly in CM and EM and contracting CD8+ clones in EMRA.

The specimen was PBMCs or a T cell subset sorted from them (not recorded which). The chain links TRBV7-2 to TRBJ2-1; D unclear. This TCR derives from a man between 18 and 29 years old who had mild COVID-19 (a few samples of this study predate the infection). Cell type and time point are not known. CDR3 DNA: TGTGCCAGCAGTCCCCGCCGGAGCTCCTACAATGAGCAGTTCTTC. Encoded protein: CASSPRRSSYNEQFF.